This T cell receptor beta chain was identified in a study of T cell clonality in common variable immunodeficiency. Regarding the study as a whole: CVID subjects showed higher TCRbeta clonality than healthy controls. Shared TCRbeta clones were fewer between CVID subjects than controls. What drives increased CVID clonality needs T cell subpopulation sequencing.

Between the trimmed V and J ends, which lost 5 bases and 9 bases, there was a span of 11 bases. The germline gives CDR1 SEHNR, CDR2 FQNEAQ (reference sequence). The CDR3 has 12 residues. The sample holds many counts of this clone. The target antigen is unknown. The read terminates 3 residues ahead of where the CDR3 ends, so the germline J gene completes it. Heparinized whole blood, about 4.5 to 9 ml, came from each donor. The protocol was immunoSEQ multiplex PCR, while the TCRdb copy is restricted to in-frame clones and leaves out a portion. The sample contains more than 30,000 clones, none of them singletons.

The V call is TRBV7-9, the J call TRBJ2-1; tentatively, D is TRBD1 (5 bases). This clonotype originated in a person aged 18 to 70 in good health. The sequenced sample consisted of peripheral blood mononuclear cells. The CDR3 loop is CASSRDRGEQFF. CDR3 bases read: TGTGCCAGCAGCCGTGACAGAGGTGAG.